This T cell receptor beta chain was retrieved from a study of cytomegalovirus exposure and HLA in healthy donors. Whole-study results and caveats: In a later analysis, at a false discovery rate of 0.05, about 16,000 TCR beta sequences matched HLA alleles.

On this clone itself: What it binds is not known.

Germline assignment: CDR1 SGHVS and CDR2 FNYEAQ. V was cut by 5 bases and J by 6 bases, with 7 bases left in between. This CDR3 has 12 amino acids. PCR was performed using 60 Vbeta and 13 Jbeta primers. TCRdb's copy holds only in-frame clones and misses some; the assay was immunoSEQ multiplex PCR. The table has approximately 170,000 clones, roughly 67% seen once. The receptor was isolated from a young woman in good health and CMV-seropositive. The chain recombines TRBV7-6 with TRBJ2-2, with unresolved D. Specimen: PBMCs. CDR3 sequence reads: CASSPNPGELFF. DNA of the CDR3: TGTGCCAGCAGCCCCAATCCCGGGGAGCTGTTTTTT.